The 13 T cell receptor beta chains listed next were all sequenced from one sample in a study of early T cells in non-severe SARS-CoV-2 infection. TCRdb reprocessed the 5' RACE reads with MiXCR, giving one entry per CDR3 protein. The sample includes approximately 32,000 distinct CDR3 sequences, around 4.5% of them seen just once. The source material was whole blood. The receptor set was obtained from an adult who was a healthcare worker with PCR-confirmed SARS-CoV-2 infection or an uninfected control (not recorded which).

This clonotype was counted many times. The V gene is TRBV20-1, the J gene TRBJ1-1, with TRBD1 matching 10 bases. The V segment lost 6 bases and the J segment 4 bases; nucleotides outside the gene matches: 11. The V gene's germline CDR1 is DFQATT and CDR2 SNEGSKA (reference sequence). This CDR3 is 15 amino acids long. Here the CDR3 DNA reads TGCAGTGCGCCAAGACAGGGGGCCGGAATCACTGAAGCTTTCTTT. Translating gives CSAPRQGAGITEAFF.

This clonotype was detected ten times or more. The V and J genes are TRBV7-9 and TRBJ2-1; D is ambiguous. V shed 5 bases and J shed 2 bases, with 22 bases lying between them. Germline lookup yields CDR1 SEHNR and CDR2 FQNEAQ (reference sequence). CDR3 size: 18 residues. The CDR3 sequence is CASSRTGQLQRPYNEQFF. The CDR3 DNA reads as TGTGCCAGCAGCCGGACGGGCCAGCTCCAACGCCCCTACAATGAGCAGTTCTTC.

The gene calls are TRBV19 and TRBJ2-6, with D perhaps matching TRBD1 or TRBD2 (5 bases each). Between the trimmed V and J ends, which lost 3 bases and 3 bases, there was a span of 9 bases. Per germline, CDR1 LNHDA and CDR2 SQIVND (reference sequence). This CDR3 region has 15 residues. This CDR3 is CASSIWGFGANVLTF. The CDR3, as DNA: TGTGCCAGTAGTATTTGGGGGTTTGGGGCCAACGTCCTGACTTTC.

This clonotype occurred many times. The chain carries TRBV7-9 and TRBJ2-2; D is undetermined. V was trimmed by 5 bases and J by 13 bases, leaving 14 bases between them. CDR1 is SEHNR, CDR2 FQNEAQ, per germline (reference sequence). The CDR3 spans 12 residues. The CDR3 DNA sequence: TGTGCCAGCAGCCCGGACCCCGTGCGGCTGTTTTTT. Amino acid sequence: CASSPDPVRLFF.

This clonotype came up many times. This chain links TRBV25-1 with TRBJ1-5; D gene ambiguous. Germline V gene data show CDR1 as MGHDK and CDR2 as SYGVNS. The CDR3 extends over 14 amino acids. The V end was cut by 2 bases, the J end by 5 bases, with 10 bases between. CDR3 bases: TGTGCCAGCAGTGAAGCGATCGGGGATCAGCCCCAGCATTTT. It is translated as CASSEAIGDQPQHF.

The genes are TRBV27 and TRBJ1-6; D gene uncertain. Germline V gene data show CDR1 as MNHEY and CDR2 as SMNVEV (reference sequence). V gave up 4 bases and J gave up 14 bases, with 21 bases separating them. The CDR3 spans 15 residues. The CDR3 DNA sequence: TGTGCCAGCAGTTCAAGGCAGTTGGGTTTGGTCACCCTCCACTTT. Its protein product is CASSSRQLGLVTLHF.

This clonotype was seen repeatedly, ten times or more. The chain recombines TRBV9 with TRBJ2-7, with TRBD2 matching over 8 bases. Germline V gives CDR1 SGDLS, CDR2 YYNGEE. This CDR3 is 15 amino acids long. Trimming cost V 0 bases and J 2 bases; bases outside gene matches: 4. This CDR3 is CASSVGRAGAYEQYF. The CDR3 DNA sequence: TGTGCCAGCAGCGTAGGTCGAGCGGGAGCCTACGAGCAGTACTTC.

In its sample, this clonotype was seen many times. V gene TRBV7-8 combines with J gene TRBJ1-1; TRBD1 might be the D (5 bases). CDR3 size: 13 residues. CDR1 SGHVS and CDR2 FQNEAQ come from the germline V gene. V was trimmed by 7 bases and J by 4 bases, leaving 13 bases between them. For the CDR3, the DNA is TGTGCCAGCAACCGGCAGGGTGGCACTGAAGCTTTCTTT. Translating gives CASNRQGGTEAFF.

This chain links TRBV6-5 with TRBJ2-3, with 8 positions matching TRBD2. Germline values: CDR1 MNHEY, CDR2 SVGAGI. The CDR3 runs 13 residues. The trim removed 6 bases at V and 4 bases at J, leaving 3 bases unmatched. The CDR3 is CASSGLAPDTQYF. As DNA, the CDR3 is TGTGCCAGCAGCGGACTAGCTCCAGATACGCAGTATTTT.

The sample holds many counts of this clonotype. CDR3 nucleotides: TGTGCCAGCAGCCCCCAATGGCGTGTGGGGGCCAACGTCCTGACTTTC. Translating it yields CASSPQWRVGANVLTF. V gene TRBV7-2 combines with J gene TRBJ2-6; D not resolved. This CDR3 contains 16 residues. Per the germline V gene, CDR1 is SGHTA and CDR2 is FQGNSA. V was pared by 5 bases and J by 4 bases, with 15 bases between.

This clonotype was counted between two and nine times. The CDR3 loop is CASSLSGTYEQYF. The CDR3 nucleotides read TGTGCCAGCAGTTTATCCGGGACGTACGAGCAGTACTTC. This chain joins TRBV28 and TRBJ2-7; D could derive from TRBD1 or TRBD2 (5 bases each). CDR1 is MDHEN, CDR2 SYDVKM, per germline. The CDR3 contains 13 residues. With 1 base removed from V and 4 bases from J, the gap between germline ends came to 8 bases.

This clonotype has ten or more counts. The chain has TRBV12-3 or TRBV12-4 and TRBJ2-4; D is perhaps TRBD1 or TRBD2 (5 bases each). This CDR3 contains 16 residues. V lost 5 bases, J lost 1 base, and 15 bases lay in between. This chain's CDR3 is CASSLRGSGAKNIQYF. DNA of the CDR3: TGTGCCAGCAGTCTCCGGGGCTCCGGGGCCAAAAACATTCAGTACTTC.

The table lists this clonotype with many counts. V gene TRBV28 combines with J gene TRBJ2-1; D unresolved. Trimming shortened V by 1 base and J by 6 bases, and 7 bases separated the two germline ends. Germline V gene lookup returns CDR1 MDHEN and CDR2 SYDVKM. The CDR3 extends over 13 amino acids. CDR3 sequence: CASSLSGSNEQFF. The CDR3, as DNA: TGTGCCAGCAGTTTATCCGGATCCAATGAGCAGTTCTTC.